This TCR beta chain was profiled in a study of beta chain features in type 1 diabetes. General study results and limits: TCRB CDR3 length was moderately but significantly reduced in all four CD4+ subsets of Type 1 diabetes patients.

Germline values: CDR1 SGHVS, CDR2 FNYEAQ. The V end lost 0 bases, the J end lost 8 bases, and 16 bases lay between the germline ends. This CDR3 is built from 16 residues. As every portion of the isolated RNA was reverse transcribed, the sequencing read expressed TCRB transcripts. Clones were read by immunoSEQ multiplex PCR, and TCRdb kept only the in-frame ones, dropping some. The table includes roughly 300,000 clones, roughly 8% detected once. A sort by CD45RO/CCR7/CD25/CD127/CD95/CD27 yielded CD4+ naive, central memory, regulatory and stem cell-like memory cells. This clone was observed a few times. The antigen remains unidentified.

This receptor was obtained from a woman younger than 30 in good health. Sequenced: central memory CD4+ T cells from blood. V gene TRBV7-6 combines with J gene TRBJ2-2; a weak D match, TRBD1 (5 bases). CDR3 nucleotide sequence: TGTGCCAGCAGCTTAGCAGGGCCAGGAAGGGGAGGGGAGCTGTTTTTT. It yields the protein CASSLAGPGRGGELFF.